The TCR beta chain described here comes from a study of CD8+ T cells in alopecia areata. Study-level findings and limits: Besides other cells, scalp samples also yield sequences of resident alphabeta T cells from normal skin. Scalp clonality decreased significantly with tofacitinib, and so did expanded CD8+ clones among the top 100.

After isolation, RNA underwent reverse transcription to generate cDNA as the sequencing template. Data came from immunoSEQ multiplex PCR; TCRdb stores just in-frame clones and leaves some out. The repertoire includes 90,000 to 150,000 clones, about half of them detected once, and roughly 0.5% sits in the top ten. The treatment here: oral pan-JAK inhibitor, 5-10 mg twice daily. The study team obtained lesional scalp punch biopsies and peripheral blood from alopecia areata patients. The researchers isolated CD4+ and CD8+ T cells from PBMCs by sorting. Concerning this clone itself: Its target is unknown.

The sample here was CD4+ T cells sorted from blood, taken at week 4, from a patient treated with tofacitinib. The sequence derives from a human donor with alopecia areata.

CDR3 sequence reads: CSVAQGGRIEKLFF. CDR3 DNA: TGCAGCGTTGCGCAGGGCGGGAGGATTGAAAAACTGTTTTTT. V and J are TRBV29-1 and TRBJ1-4; possible D gene TRBD1, 5 bases. Trimming pared 4 bases from V and 7 bases from J, leaving 16 bases between. The CDR3 consists of 14 residues. Germline V lookup: CDR1 SQVTM, CDR2 ANQGSEA.